This TCR beta chain is from a study of radiotherapy plus CTLA-4 blockade in lung cancer. Clones were sequenced by immunoSEQ multiplex PCR, and TCRdb holds only the in-frame ones, with some missing. The sample includes tens of thousands of clones, over 65% of them seen just once. Trimming took 2 bases from V and 7 from J; bases not matched to a gene: 9. The germline V gene has CDR1 KGHSH and CDR2 LQKENI. The CDR3 runs 16 residues. The sequences come from peripheral blood, collected from a patient treated with radiotherapy plus ipilimumab. This rearrangement joins TRBV18 to TRBJ1-1; 11 bases match TRBD1. The source is a human donor with non-small cell lung cancer who had a complete response to radiotherapy plus ipilimumab. The CDR3 region is CASSPGQGASNGEAFF. The CDR3 DNA reads as TGTGCCAGCTCACCAGGACAGGGGGCTTCAAATGGTGAAGCTTTCTTT.